This T cell receptor (beta chain) was captured by sequencing in a study of cytomegalovirus exposure and HLA in healthy donors. The PCR used 60 Vbeta and 13 Jbeta primers. This table comes from immunoSEQ multiplex PCR, and its TCRdb copy is limited to in-frame clones, with some not included. The table shows 130,000 or so clones, with roughly three quarters occurring only once. About this clone itself: Its cognate antigen is unknown.

From germline, CDR1 is LGHNT and CDR2 FRNRAP. V lost 2 bases, J lost 2 bases, and 16 bases lay in between. This CDR3 is built from 17 residues. Findings of the study overall: What was likely a sequencing artifact was a cluster of highly shared sequence variants. Per a prior analysis, the majority of TCR beta V segments were productive roughly 90% or roughly 30% of the time.

The sequence derives from a woman in her late teens or twenties in good health and CMV-seronegative. The chain recombines TRBV12-5 with TRBJ1-3; no firm D call. Sequenced sample: PBMCs. The CDR3 here is CASGLRENLLTGNTIYF. As DNA, the CDR3 is TGTGCTAGTGGTTTGAGGGAGAACCTCCTTACTGGAAACACCATATATTTT. The full variable domain, completed using reference TRBV12-5 and TRBJ1-3, is DARVTQTPRHKVTEMGQEVTMRCQPILGHNTVFWYRQTMMQGLELLAYFRNRAPLDDSGMPKDRFSAEMPDATLATLKIQPSEPRDSAVYFCASGLRENLLTGNTIYFGEGSWLTVV.